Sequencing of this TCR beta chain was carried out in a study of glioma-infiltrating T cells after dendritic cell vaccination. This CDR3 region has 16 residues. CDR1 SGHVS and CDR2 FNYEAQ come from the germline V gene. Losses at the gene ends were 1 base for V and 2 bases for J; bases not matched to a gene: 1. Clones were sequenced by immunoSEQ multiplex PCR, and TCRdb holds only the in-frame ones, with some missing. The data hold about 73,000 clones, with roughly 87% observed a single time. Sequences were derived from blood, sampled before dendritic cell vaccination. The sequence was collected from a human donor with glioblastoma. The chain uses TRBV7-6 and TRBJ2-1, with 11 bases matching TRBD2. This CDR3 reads CASSLGLAGTYNEQFF. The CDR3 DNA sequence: TGTGCCAGCAGCTTAGGACTAGCGGGAACCTACAATGAGCAGTTCTTC.